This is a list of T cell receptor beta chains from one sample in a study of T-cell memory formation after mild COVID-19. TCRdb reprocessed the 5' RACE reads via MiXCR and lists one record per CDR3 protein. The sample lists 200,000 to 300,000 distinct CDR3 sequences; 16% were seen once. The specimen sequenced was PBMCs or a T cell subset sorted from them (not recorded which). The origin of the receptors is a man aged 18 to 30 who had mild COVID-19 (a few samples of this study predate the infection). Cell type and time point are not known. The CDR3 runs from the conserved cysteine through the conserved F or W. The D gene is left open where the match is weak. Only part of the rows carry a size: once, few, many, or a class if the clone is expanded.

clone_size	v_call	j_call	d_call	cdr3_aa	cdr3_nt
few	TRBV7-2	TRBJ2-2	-	CASTPRGLDAGELFF	TGTGCCAGCACCCCCCGGGGCCTCGACGCCGGGGAGCTGTTTTTT
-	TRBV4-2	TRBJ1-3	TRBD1	CASSPRTGRSGNTIYF	TGTGCCAGCAGCCCAAGGACAGGACGCTCTGGAAACACCATATATTTT
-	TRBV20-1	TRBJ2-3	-	CSAKHTHSSTDTQYF	TGCAGTGCCAAGCATACCCACTCTAGCACAGATACGCAGTATTTT
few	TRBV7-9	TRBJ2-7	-	CASSSLSGEVDEQYF	TGTGCCAGCAGCTCCCTTTCAGGGGAGGTGGACGAGCAGTACTTC
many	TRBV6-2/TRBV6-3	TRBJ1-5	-	CASSLQGSNQPQHF	TGTGCCAGCAGCCTACAGGGAAGCAATCAGCCCCAGCATTTT
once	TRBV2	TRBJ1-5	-	CASSGQIAWGPQHF	TGTGCCAGCAGTGGACAGATAGCTTGGGGGCCCCAGCATTTT
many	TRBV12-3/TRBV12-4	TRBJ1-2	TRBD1	CASSLSVVGQGFGYTF	TGTGCCAGCAGTTTATCTGTCGTGGGACAGGGGTTTGGCTACACCTTC
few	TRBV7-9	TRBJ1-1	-	CASSARLGDTEAFF	TGTGCCAGCAGCGCCCGTCTGGGCGACACTGAAGCTTTCTTT
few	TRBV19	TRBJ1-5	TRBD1	CASSSDRGGNQPQHF	TGTGCCAGTAGTTCCGACAGGGGAGGCAATCAGCCCCAGCATTTT
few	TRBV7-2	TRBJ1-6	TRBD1	CASSPSQGAGSPLHF	TGTGCCAGCAGCCCGTCACAGGGGGCGGGTTCACCCCTCCACTTT
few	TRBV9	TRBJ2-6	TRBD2	CASSPRGGLFSGANVLTF	TGTGCCAGCAGCCCCCGGGGAGGGCTTTTCTCTGGGGCCAACGTCCTGACTTTC
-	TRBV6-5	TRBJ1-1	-	CASGWALWGGTEAFF	TGTGCCAGCGGATGGGCCCTTTGGGGGGGCACTGAAGCTTTCTTT
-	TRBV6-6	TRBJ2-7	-	CASSYGPRREQYF	TGTGCCAGCAGTTACGGGCCACGTAGAGAGCAGTACTTC
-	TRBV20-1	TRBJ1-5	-	CSAGGTGNQPQHF	TGCAGTGCCGGCGGTACAGGCAATCAGCCCCAGCATTTT
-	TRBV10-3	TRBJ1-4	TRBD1	CAIRTGDEKLFF	TGTGCCATAAGGACAGGGGATGAAAAACTGTTTTTT
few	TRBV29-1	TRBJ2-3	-	CSVEMATDTQYF	TGCAGCGTTGAAATGGCCACAGATACGCAGTATTTT
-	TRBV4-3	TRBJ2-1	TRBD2	CASSQETPQRGGRFNEQFF	TGCGCCAGCAGCCAAGAAACCCCCCAGCGGGGGGGCCGGTTTAATGAGCAGTTCTTC
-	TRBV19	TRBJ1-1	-	CASTHLDTMGHEAFF	TGTGCCAGTACTCATCTAGACACCATGGGGCATGAAGCTTTCTTT
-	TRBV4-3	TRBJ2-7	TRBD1	CASSPYRDSSYEQYF	TGCGCCAGCAGCCCCTACCGGGACAGCTCCTACGAGCAGTACTTC
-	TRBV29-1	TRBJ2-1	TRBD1	CSVGGQARPQEWSSYNEQFF	TGCAGCGTTGGCGGACAGGCCCGACCCCAAGAATGGAGCTCCTACAATGAGCAGTTCTTC
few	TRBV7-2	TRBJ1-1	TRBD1	CASSGGQGGSGAFF	TGTGCCAGCAGCGGGGGACAGGGGGGCAGCGGGGCTTTCTTT
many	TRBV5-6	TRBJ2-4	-	CASVRRDGENIQYF	TGTGCCAGCGTCCGCCGGGACGGAGAAAACATTCAGTACTTC
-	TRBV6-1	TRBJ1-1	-	CASSENRNTEAFF	TGTGCCAGCAGTGAAAATAGGAACACTGAAGCTTTCTTT
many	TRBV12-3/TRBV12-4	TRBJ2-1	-	CASSSTVFYNEQFF	TGTGCCAGCAGTTCAACAGTTTTCTACAATGAGCAGTTCTTC
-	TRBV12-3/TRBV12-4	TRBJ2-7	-	CASSPGLETYEQYF	TGTGCCAGCAGTCCCGGACTCGAGACCTACGAGCAGTACTTC
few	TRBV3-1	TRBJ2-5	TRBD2	CASSRAGGPGETQYF	TGTGCCAGCAGCCGAGCGGGGGGGCCGGGGGAGACCCAGTACTTC
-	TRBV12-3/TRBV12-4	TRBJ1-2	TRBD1	CASSPGTGVSGYTF	TGTGCCAGCAGTCCGGGGACAGGGGTTAGTGGCTACACCTTC
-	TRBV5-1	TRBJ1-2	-	CASSHTTGNYGYTF	TGCGCCAGCAGCCACACGACGGGGAACTATGGCTACACCTTC
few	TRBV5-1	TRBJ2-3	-	CASSYWGSDTQYF	TGCGCCAGCAGTTATTGGGGTTCAGATACGCAGTATTTT
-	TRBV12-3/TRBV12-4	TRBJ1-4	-	CASSLASNEKLFF	TGTGCCAGCAGTTTAGCCAGTAATGAAAAACTGTTTTTT
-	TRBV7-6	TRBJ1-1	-	CASRGPTNTEAFF	TGTGCCAGCCGCGGGCCTACGAACACTGAAGCTTTCTTT
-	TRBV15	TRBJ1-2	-	CATSRNRGGYYGYTF	TGTGCCACCAGCAGAAACCGAGGGGGGTACTATGGCTACACCTTC
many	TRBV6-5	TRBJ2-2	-	CASSPETGELFF	TGTGCCAGCAGTCCTGAGACCGGGGAGCTGTTTTTT
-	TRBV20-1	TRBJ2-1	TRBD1	CSATRQGVYNEQFF	TGCAGTGCCACCCGACAGGGGGTGTACAATGAGCAGTTCTTC
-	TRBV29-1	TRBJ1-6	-	CSAGQPNSPLHF	TGCAGCGCTGGACAGCCGAATTCACCCCTCCACTTT
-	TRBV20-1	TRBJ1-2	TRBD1	CSASSGGAGDGYTF	TGCAGTGCTAGTTCAGGGGGCGCAGGCGATGGCTACACCTTC
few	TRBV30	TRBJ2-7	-	CAWSFNRFDEQYF	TGTGCCTGGAGTTTTAACAGGTTTGACGAGCAGTACTTC
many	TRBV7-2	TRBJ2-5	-	CASRKDRIQETQYF	TGTGCCAGCAGGAAAGACAGGATCCAAGAGACCCAGTACTTC
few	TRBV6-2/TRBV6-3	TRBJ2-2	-	CASSQGLYARQLPPTYANTGELFF	TGTGCCAGCAGTCAAGGACTCTATGCTCGACAACTCCCCCCCACTTACGCGAACACCGGGGAGCTGTTTTTT
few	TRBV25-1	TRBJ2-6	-	CASSVGANVLTF	TGTGCCAGCAGTGTTGGGGCCAACGTCCTGACTTTC
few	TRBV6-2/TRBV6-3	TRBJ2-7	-	CASSYLGPISYEQYF	TGTGCCAGCAGTTACCTTGGACCGATTTCCTACGAGCAGTACTTC
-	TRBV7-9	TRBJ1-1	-	CASSTTGKNTEAFF	TGTGCCAGCAGCACCACAGGGAAGAATACTGAAGCTTTCTTT
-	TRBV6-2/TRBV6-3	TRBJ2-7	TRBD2	CASSPPGLADLEQYF	TGTGCCAGCAGTCCCCCGGGACTAGCGGACCTCGAGCAGTACTTC
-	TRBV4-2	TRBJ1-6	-	CASSQEGRADSPLHF	TGTGCCAGCAGCCAAGAGGGTCGGGCCGATTCACCCCTCCACTTT
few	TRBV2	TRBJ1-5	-	CASSGQTSNQPQHF	TGTGCCAGCAGTGGACAGACTAGCAATCAGCCCCAGCATTTT